This section outlines one T cell receptor (beta chain) sequence together with its context. These data originate in a study of blood T cells in healthy people across ages. Total RNA was extracted at no less than 6 micrograms per sample. Then a second PCR, running roughly 7 to 11 cycles, was carried out with a sample-barcoded 5' primer and a J-beta primer mix. TCRdb analysed the 5' RACE reads with MiXCR anew, one entry per CDR3 protein. The repertoire consists of 780,000 or so distinct CDR3 sequences, with about 61% occurring once and the leading ten covering roughly 26%. The specimen was blood. This clonotype was obtained from a man aged 35-49 years in good health.

The CDR3, as DNA: TGTGCCAGCAGCTCCTCGGGGACTAGCGGGGGGGATACGCAGTATTTT. Translating gives CASSSSGTSGGDTQYF. The chain combines TRBV7-3 with TRBJ2-3; TRBD2 aligns across 15 bases. The CDR3 spans 16 residues. The trim removed 4 bases at V and 6 bases at J, leaving 5 bases unmatched. Germline V gives CDR1 SGHTA, CDR2 FQGTGA.